This T cell receptor (beta chain) is drawn from a study of spatial heterogeneity in lung cancer. Study overall: Detection of beta-chain sequences consistently exceeded that of alpha-chain sequences.

This clonotype has ten or more counts. This beta chain lies outside the target of a library built for alpha chains; its clone size means little. The germline CDR1 and CDR2 sequences are ENHRY and SYGVKD. Between the trimmed V and J ends, which lost 3 bases and 0 bases, there was a span of 18 bases. The CDR3 sequence is 18 residues long. The library protocol tagged each TCR cDNA with a unique molecular identifier. One entry per CDR3 protein, called by TCRdb with MiXCR from the 5' RACE reads. There are some 6,900 distinct CDR3 sequences in the sample; around 3.7% occur only once, and 20% to 30% lies in the top ten. The time point is: sample taken at primary tumor resection. In each case, whole RNA from tumor, nontumor lung or frozen PBMC was sequenced unsorted. Donors were fewer than 90 untreated early-stage non-small cell lung cancer patients.

Source: normal lung tissue next to the tumor, taken at surgery. This TCR was sampled from a female donor with early-stage non-small cell lung cancer. This chain links TRBV10-3 with TRBJ2-4; D is uncertain. DNA of the CDR3: TGTGCCATCAGTGATCCGTTACGAGTAGGTCTAGCCAAAAACATTCAGTACTTC. Translated, it gives CAISDPLRVGLAKNIQYF.